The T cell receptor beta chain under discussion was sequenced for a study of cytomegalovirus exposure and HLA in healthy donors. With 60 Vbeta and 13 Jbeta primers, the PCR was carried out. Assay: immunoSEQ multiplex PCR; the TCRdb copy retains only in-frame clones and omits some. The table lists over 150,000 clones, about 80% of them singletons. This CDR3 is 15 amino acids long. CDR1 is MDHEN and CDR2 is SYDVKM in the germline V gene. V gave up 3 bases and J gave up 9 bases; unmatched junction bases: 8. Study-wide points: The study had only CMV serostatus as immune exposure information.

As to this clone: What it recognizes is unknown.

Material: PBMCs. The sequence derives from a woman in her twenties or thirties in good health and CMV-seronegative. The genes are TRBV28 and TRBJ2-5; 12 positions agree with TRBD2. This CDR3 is CASSFASGGARSQYF. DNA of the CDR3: TGTGCCAGCAGTTTTGCTAGCGGGGGGGCCAGGTCCCAGTACTTC.